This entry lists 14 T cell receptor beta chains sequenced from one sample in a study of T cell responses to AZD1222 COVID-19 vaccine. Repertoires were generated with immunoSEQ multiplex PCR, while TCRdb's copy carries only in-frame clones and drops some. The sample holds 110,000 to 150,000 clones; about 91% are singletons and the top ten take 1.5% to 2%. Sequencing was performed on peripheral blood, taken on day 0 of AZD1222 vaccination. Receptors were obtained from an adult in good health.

The CDR3 sequence: CASSLMLETEAFF. The CDR3 DNA reads TGTGCCAGCAGCTTGATGTTGGAGACTGAAGCTTTCTTT. The chain couples TRBV5-6 to TRBJ1-1, with D uncertain. The CDR3 is 13 residues long. Germline V gene data show CDR1 as SGHDT and CDR2 as YYEEEE. The V gene lost 1 base and the J gene lost 5 bases, with 9 bases spanning the gap.

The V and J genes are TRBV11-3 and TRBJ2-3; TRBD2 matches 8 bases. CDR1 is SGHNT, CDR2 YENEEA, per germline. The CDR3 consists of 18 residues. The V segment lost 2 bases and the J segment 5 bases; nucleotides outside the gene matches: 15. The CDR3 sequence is CASSLRTAGGPQGDTQYF. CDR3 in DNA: TGTGCCAGCAGCTTACGTACGGCGGGGGGCCCCCAAGGAGATACGCAGTATTTT.

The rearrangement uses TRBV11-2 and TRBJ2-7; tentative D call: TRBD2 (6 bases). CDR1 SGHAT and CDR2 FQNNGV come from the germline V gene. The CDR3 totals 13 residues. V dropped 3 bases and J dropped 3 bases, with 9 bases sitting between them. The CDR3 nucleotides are TGTGCCAGCAGCTTGACTAGTATCTACGAGCAGTACTTC. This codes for CASSLTSIYEQYF.

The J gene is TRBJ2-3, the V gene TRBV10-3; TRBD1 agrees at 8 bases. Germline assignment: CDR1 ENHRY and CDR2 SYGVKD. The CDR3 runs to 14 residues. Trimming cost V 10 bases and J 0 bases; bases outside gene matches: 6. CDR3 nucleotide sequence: TGTGCCACCCAACAGGGGGTTAGCACAGATACGCAGTATTTT. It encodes CATQQGVSTDTQYF.

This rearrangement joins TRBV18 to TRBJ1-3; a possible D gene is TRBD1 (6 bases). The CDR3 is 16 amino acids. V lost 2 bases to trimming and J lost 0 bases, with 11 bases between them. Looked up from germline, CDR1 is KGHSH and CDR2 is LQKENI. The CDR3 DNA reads TGTGCCAGCTCACCAAGGACAGCGAGCTCTGGAAACACCATATATTTT. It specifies CASSPRTASSGNTIYF.

CDR3 sequence reads: CASSLVSGGAVKTQYF. The CDR3 DNA reads TGTGCCAGCAGCTTAGTTAGCGGGGGGGCCGTGAAGACCCAGTACTTC. The V and J genes are TRBV7-9 and TRBJ2-5; TRBD2 matches 11 bases. Germline trimming cut 1 base from V and 6 bases from J; bases unmatched to any gene: 7. The CDR3 runs 16 residues. Germline V gene data show CDR1 as SEHNR and CDR2 as FQNEAQ (reference sequence).

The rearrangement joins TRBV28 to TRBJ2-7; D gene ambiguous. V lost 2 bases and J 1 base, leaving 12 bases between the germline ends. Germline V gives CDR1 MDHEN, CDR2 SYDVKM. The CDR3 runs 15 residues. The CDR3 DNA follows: TGTGCCAGCAGTTTACCAGGTAGTCCTTCCTACGAGCAGTACTTC. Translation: CASSLPGSPSYEQYF.

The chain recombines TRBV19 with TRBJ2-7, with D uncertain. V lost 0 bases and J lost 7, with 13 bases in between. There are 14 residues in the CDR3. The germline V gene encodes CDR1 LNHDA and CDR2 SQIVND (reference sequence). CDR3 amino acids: CASSIEGGPREQYF. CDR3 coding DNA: TGTGCCAGTAGTATAGAGGGCGGTCCTAGGGAGCAGTACTTC.

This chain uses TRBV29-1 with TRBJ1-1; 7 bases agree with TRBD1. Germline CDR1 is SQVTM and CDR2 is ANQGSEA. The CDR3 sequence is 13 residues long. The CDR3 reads CRGDRLLNTEAFF. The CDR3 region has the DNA TGCAGGGGGGACAGACTTTTGAACACTGAAGCTTTCTTT.

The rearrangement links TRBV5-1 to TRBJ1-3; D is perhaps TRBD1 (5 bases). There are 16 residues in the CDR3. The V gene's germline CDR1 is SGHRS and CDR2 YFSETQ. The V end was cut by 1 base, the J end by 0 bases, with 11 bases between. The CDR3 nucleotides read TGCGCCAGCAGCTTGTCAGGAGGGGACTCTGGAAACACCATATATTTT. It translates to CASSLSGGDSGNTIYF.

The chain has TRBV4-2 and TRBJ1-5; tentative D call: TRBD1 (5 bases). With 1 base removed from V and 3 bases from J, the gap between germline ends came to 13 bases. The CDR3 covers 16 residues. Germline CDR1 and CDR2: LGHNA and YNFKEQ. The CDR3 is CASSQAGGIDNQPQHF. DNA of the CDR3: TGTGCCAGCAGCCAAGCGGGGGGGATCGACAATCAGCCCCAGCATTTT.

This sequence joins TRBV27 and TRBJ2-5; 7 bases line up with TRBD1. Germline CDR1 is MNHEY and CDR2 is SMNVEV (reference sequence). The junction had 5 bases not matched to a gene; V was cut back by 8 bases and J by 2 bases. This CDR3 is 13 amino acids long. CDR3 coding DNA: TGTGCCAGCCGGACAGGCGTACAAGAGACCCAGTACTTC. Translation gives CASRTGVQETQYF.

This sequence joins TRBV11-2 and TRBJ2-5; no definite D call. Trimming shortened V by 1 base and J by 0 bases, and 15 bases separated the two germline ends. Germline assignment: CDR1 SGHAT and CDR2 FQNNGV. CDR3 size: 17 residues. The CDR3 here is CASSLGRAVAYQETQYF. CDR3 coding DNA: TGTGCCAGCAGCTTAGGACGGGCGGTTGCATACCAAGAGACCCAGTACTTC.

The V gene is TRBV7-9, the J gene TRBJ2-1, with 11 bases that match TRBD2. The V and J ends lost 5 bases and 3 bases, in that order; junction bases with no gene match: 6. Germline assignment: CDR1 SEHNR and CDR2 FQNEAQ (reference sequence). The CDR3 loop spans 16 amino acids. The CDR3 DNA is TGTGCCAGCAGCGCCGAGACTAGCGGGGTCTACAATGAGCAGTTCTTC. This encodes CASSAETSGVYNEQFF.